The 15 T cell receptor beta chains in this list originate from one sample, sequenced in a study of early T cells in non-severe SARS-CoV-2 infection. TCRdb used MiXCR to reprocess the 5' RACE reads, holding one entry per CDR3 protein. The table includes 70,000 to 75,000 distinct CDR3 sequences, about 13% detected once. Sequences were obtained from whole blood. The source of these receptors is an adult who was a healthcare worker with PCR-confirmed SARS-CoV-2 infection or an uninfected control (not recorded which).

The rearrangement joins TRBV7-3 to TRBJ1-2, with D tentatively TRBD1 (5 bases). V lost 8 bases to trimming and J lost 5 bases, with 9 bases between them. The germline V gene encodes CDR1 SGHTA and CDR2 FQGTGA. CDR3 size: 11 residues. As DNA, the CDR3 is TGTGCCAGCGGAGGGGATTATGGCTACACCTTC. Translating gives CASGGDYGYTF. The variable domain in full, completed from reference TRBV7-3 and TRBJ1-2, reads GAGVSQTPSNKVTEKGKYVELRCDPISGHTALYWYRQSLGQGPEFLIYFQGTGAADDSGLPNDRFFAVRPEGSVSTLKIQRTERGDSAVYLCASGGDYGYTFGSGTRLTVV.

V is TRBV7-8 and J is TRBJ1-1, with 9 bases that match TRBD1. The CDR3 has 15 residues. Losses at the gene ends were 4 bases for V and 4 bases for J; bases not matched to a gene: 7. Germline V gene lookup returns CDR1 SGHVS and CDR2 FQNEAQ. CDR3: CASSSGQGGSTEAFF. The CDR3 nucleotides read TGTGCCAGCAGCTCGGGACAGGGAGGTAGCACTGAAGCTTTCTTT. Variable domain in full (rest from reference TRBV7-8 and TRBJ1-1): GAGVSQSPRYKVAKRGQDVALRCDPISGHVSLFWYQQALGQGPEFLTYFQNEAQLDKSGLPSDRFFAERPEGSVSTLKIQRTQQEDSAVYLCASSSGQGGSTEAFFGQGTRLTVV.

This clonotype was observed a handful of times. The chain is built from TRBV6-2 or TRBV6-3 and TRBJ2-1; D not resolved. The V gene lost 2 bases and the J gene lost 7 bases, with 3 bases spanning the gap. CDR1 is MNHEY, CDR2 SVGEGT, per germline. The CDR3 loop spans 11 amino acids. CDR3 amino acids: CASSYPNEQFF. DNA of the CDR3: TGTGCCAGCAGTTACCCTAATGAGCAGTTCTTC.

This clonotype was counted only a few times. V usage is TRBV9 and J usage is TRBJ2-2; TRBD1 matches 8 bases. The CDR3 is made up of 14 amino acids. Losses at the gene ends were 3 bases for V and 4 bases for J; bases not matched to a gene: 2. Per the germline V gene, CDR1 is SGDLS and CDR2 is YYNGEE. CDR3 nucleotides: TGTGCCAGCAGCGGGGACAGGATCACCGGGGAGCTGTTTTTT. It specifies CASSGDRITGELFF.

The genes are TRBV7-9 and TRBJ2-1, with D hard to call. The germline V gene has CDR1 SEHNR and CDR2 FQNEAQ (reference sequence). V lost 5 bases, J lost 5 bases, and 10 bases lay in between. This CDR3 spans 13 amino acids. The CDR3 sequence is CASSPDPHNEQFF. In DNA form, the CDR3 reads TGTGCCAGCAGCCCGGACCCCCACAATGAGCAGTTCTTC.

The J gene is TRBJ2-7, the V gene TRBV20-1; D call uncertain. Trimming removed 5 bases at V and 5 bases at J, with 10 bases between. CDR1 is DFQATT, CDR2 SNEGSKA, per germline (reference sequence). There are 11 residues in the CDR3. The CDR3 DNA reads as TGCAGTGCTTTACAGAGCCACGAGCAGTACTTC. It yields the protein CSALQSHEQYF.

This rearrangement joins TRBV29-1 to TRBJ2-1, with 10 bases aligning to TRBD1. The CDR3 runs to 17 residues. V lost 0 bases and J lost 6; bases outside the gene matches: 11. The germline gives CDR1 SQVTM, CDR2 ANQGSEA. CDR3 loop: CSVEDLVTGGKGNEQFF. The CDR3 region has the DNA TGCAGCGTTGAAGATCTAGTGACAGGGGGCAAGGGCAATGAGCAGTTCTTC.

This clonotype has only one observation. The rearrangement links TRBV29-1 to TRBJ2-5; 10 positions agree with TRBD1. Germline-derived CDR1 and CDR2 are SQVTM and ANQGSEA. The CDR3 is made up of 13 amino acids. The V segment lost 3 bases and the J segment 5 bases; nucleotides outside the gene matches: 3. The CDR3 DNA reads as TGCAGCGTTGACTGGACAGGGGGTGAGACCCAGTACTTC. Translation gives CSVDWTGGETQYF. The whole variable domain, remainder taken from reference TRBV29-1 and TRBJ2-5, is SAVISQKPSRDICQRGTSLTIQCQVDSQVTMMFWYRQQPGQSLTLIATANQGSEATYESGFVIDKFPISRPNLTFSTLTVSNMSPEDSSIYLCSVDWTGGETQYFGPGTRLLVL.

This clonotype was counted at least ten times. The J gene is TRBJ2-5, the V gene TRBV18; 8 bases align to TRBD1. Germline lookup yields CDR1 KGHSH and CDR2 LQKENI. The CDR3 is made up of 12 amino acids. Trimming took 5 bases from V and 8 from J; bases not matched to a gene: 4. This CDR3 reads CASSTGGETQYF. The DNA of the CDR3 is TGTGCCAGCTCAACAGGGGGTGAAACCCAGTACTTC.

The V and J genes are TRBV29-1 and TRBJ1-2; unclear D gene. Trimming left V 4 bases short and J 0 bases short, with 9 bases between. The CDR3 has 13 amino acids. From germline, CDR1 is SQVTM and CDR2 ANQGSEA. CDR3 protein: CSVVPAANYGYTF. The CDR3 coding sequence is TGCAGCGTTGTGCCAGCCGCTAACTATGGCTACACCTTC. The full variable domain, in which reference TRBV29-1 and TRBJ1-2 provide the parts outside the CDR3, is SAVISQKPSRDICQRGTSLTIQCQVDSQVTMMFWYRQQPGQSLTLIATANQGSEATYESGFVIDKFPISRPNLTFSTLTVSNMSPEDSSIYLCSVVPAANYGYTFGSGTRLTVV.

The V and J genes are TRBV5-6 and TRBJ1-4; 7 bases match TRBD1. This CDR3 region has 14 residues. CDR1 SGHDT and CDR2 YYEEEE come from the germline V gene. The J segment lost 8 bases and the V segment lost 1 base, leaving 5 bases of the junction unmatched. DNA for the CDR3: TGTGCCAGCAGCTTGCGACAGGGTAACGAAAAACTGTTTTTT. Translating it yields CASSLRQGNEKLFF.

V usage is TRBV7-9 and J usage is TRBJ1-1; 9 bases fit TRBD1. The CDR3 runs to 16 residues. V was pared by 5 bases and J by 7 bases, with 14 bases of the junction left unmatched. CDR1 is SEHNR and CDR2 is FQNEAQ in the germline V gene (reference sequence). The CDR3 sequence is CASSPTWGQGTNEAFF. For the CDR3, the DNA is TGTGCCAGCAGCCCAACCTGGGGACAGGGCACAAATGAAGCTTTCTTT.

This clonotype has a handful of counts. The chain combines TRBV29-1 with TRBJ2-3, with TRBD1 matching over 8 bases. Trimming removed 3 bases from V and 3 bases from J; junction bases left unmatched: 11. The germline V gene has CDR1 SQVTM and CDR2 ANQGSEA. This CDR3 contains 16 residues. Here the CDR3 DNA reads TGCAGCGTTGATGACAGGGGATCGAAAGGGACAGATACGCAGTATTTT. It encodes CSVDDRGSKGTDTQYF.

The V call is TRBV9, the J call TRBJ2-5; TRBD2 matches at 8 bases. The CDR3 is made up of 16 amino acids. Trimming at V came to 0 bases and at J to 1 base, leaving 5 bases not matched to a gene. Germline CDR1 and CDR2: SGDLS and YYNGEE. The CDR3 here is CASSVGASGPQETQYF. The CDR3 nucleotides read TGTGCCAGCAGCGTAGGGGCTAGCGGGCCCCAAGAGACCCAGTACTTC.

This clonotype was detected only a few times. This chain connects TRBV21-1 to TRBJ1-5; the listed D gene, TRBD1, was not tested against the DNA. TRBV21-1 is a pseudogene locus. The CDR3 sequence is 18 residues long. CDR3 in amino acids: CASSKWAVWDISNQPQHF. CDR3 bases: TGTGCCAGCAGCAAATGGGCGGTTTGGGACATTAGCAATCAGCCCCAGCATTTT.